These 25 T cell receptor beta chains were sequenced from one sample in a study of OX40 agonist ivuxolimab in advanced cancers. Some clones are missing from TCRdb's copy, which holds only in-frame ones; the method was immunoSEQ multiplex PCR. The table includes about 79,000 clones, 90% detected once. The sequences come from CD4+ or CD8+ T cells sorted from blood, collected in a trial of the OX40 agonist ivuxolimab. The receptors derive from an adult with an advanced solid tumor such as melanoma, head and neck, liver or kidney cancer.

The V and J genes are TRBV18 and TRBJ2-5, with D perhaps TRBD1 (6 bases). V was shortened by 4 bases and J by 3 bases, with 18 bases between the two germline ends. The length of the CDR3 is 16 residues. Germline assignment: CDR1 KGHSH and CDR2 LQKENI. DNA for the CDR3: TGTGCCAGCTCACTCTATGGGACACCTGGGAAAGAGACCCAGTACTTC. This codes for CASSLYGTPGKETQYF.

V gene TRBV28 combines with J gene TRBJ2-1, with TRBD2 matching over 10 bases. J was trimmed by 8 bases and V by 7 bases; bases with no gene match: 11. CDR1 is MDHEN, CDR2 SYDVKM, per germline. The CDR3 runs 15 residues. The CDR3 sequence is CASTTLAGGFDEQFF. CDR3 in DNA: TGTGCCAGCACCACCTTAGCGGGGGGTTTCGATGAGCAGTTCTTC.

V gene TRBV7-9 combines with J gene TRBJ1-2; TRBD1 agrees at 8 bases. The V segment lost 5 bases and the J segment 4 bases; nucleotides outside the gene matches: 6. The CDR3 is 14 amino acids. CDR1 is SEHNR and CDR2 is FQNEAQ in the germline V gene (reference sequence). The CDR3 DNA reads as TGTGCCAGCAGCAAAACAGGGGGTGGCTATGGCTACACCTTC. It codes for CASSKTGGGYGYTF.

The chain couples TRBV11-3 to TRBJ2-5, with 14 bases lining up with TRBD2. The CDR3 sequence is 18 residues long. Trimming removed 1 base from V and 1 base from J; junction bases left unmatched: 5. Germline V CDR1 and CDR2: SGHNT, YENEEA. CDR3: CASSLGATSGGAQETQYF. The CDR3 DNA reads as TGTGCCAGCAGCTTAGGTGCGACTAGCGGGGGGGCCCAAGAGACCCAGTACTTC.

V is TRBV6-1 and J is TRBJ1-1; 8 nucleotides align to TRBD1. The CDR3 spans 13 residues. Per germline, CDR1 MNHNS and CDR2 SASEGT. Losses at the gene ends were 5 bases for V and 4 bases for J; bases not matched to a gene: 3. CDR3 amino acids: CASSSTGGTEAFF. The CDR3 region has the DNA TGTGCCAGCAGTTCTACAGGGGGCACTGAAGCTTTCTTT.

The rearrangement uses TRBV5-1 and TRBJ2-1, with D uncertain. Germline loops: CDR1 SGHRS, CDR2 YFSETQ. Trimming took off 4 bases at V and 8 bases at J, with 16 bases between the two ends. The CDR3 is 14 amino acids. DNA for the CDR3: TGCGCCAGCAGCCCGCTGGTTCGAAAAGATGAGCAGTTCTTC. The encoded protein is CASSPLVRKDEQFF.

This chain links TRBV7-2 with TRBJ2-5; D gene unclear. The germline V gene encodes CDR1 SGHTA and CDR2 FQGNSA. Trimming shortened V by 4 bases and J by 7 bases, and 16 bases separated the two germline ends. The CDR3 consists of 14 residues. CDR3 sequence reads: CASSSSREPGTQYF. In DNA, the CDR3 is TGTGCCAGCAGCTCTTCACGAGAGCCTGGGACCCAGTACTTC.

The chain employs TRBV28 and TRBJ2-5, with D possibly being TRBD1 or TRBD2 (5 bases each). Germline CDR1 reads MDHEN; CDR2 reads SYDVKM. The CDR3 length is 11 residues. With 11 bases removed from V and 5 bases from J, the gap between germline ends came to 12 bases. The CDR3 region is CAGGFGETQYF. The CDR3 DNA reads TGTGCCGGGGGTTTTGGGGAGACCCAGTACTTC.

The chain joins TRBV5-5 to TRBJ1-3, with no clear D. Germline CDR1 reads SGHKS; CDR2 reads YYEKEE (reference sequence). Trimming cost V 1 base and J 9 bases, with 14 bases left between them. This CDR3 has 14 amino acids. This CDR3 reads CASSLQSAGSTIYF. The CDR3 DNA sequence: TGTGCCAGCAGCTTGCAGTCAGCTGGCAGCACCATATATTTT.

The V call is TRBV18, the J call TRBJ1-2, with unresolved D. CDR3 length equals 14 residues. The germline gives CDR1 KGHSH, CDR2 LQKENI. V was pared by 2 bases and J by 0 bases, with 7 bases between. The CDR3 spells CASSPAVANYGYTF. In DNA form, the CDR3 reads TGTGCCAGCTCACCAGCAGTAGCTAACTATGGCTACACCTTC. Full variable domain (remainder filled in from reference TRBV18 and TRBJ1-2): NAGVMQNPRHLVRRRGQEARLRCSPMKGHSHVYWYRQLPEEGLKFMVYLQKENIIDESGMPKERFSAEFPKEGPSILRIQQVVRGDSAAYFCASSPAVANYGYTFGSGTRLTVV.

As DNA, the CDR3 is TGTGCCAGCAGTACGGGACAGATGAACACTGAAGCTTTCTTT. It codes for CASSTGQMNTEAFF. The chain carries TRBV6-5 and TRBJ1-1, with TRBD1 matching 7 bases. CDR1 is MNHEY and CDR2 is SVGAGI in the germline V gene. The V and J ends lost 5 bases and 0 bases, in that order; junction bases with no gene match: 3. The CDR3 is made up of 14 amino acids.

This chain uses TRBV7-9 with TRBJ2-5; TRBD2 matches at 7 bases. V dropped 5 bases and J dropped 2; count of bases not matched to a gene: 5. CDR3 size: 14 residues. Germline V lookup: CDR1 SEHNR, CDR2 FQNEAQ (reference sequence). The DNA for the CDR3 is TGTGCCAGCAGCGTTCAGGGAGGGCAAGAGACCCAGTACTTC. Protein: CASSVQGGQETQYF. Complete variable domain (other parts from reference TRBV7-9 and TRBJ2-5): DTGVSQNPRHKITKRGQNVTFRCDPISEHNRLYWYRQTLGQGPEFLTYFQNEAQLEKSRLLSDRFSAERPKGSFSTLEIQRTEQGDSAMYLCASSVQGGQETQYFGPGTRLLVL.

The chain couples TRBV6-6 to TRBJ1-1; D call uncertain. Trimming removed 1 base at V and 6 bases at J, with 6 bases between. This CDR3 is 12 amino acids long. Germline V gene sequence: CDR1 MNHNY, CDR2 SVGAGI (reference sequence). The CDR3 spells CASSYYRSEAFF. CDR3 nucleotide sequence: TGTGCCAGCAGTTACTACCGTTCTGAAGCTTTCTTT.

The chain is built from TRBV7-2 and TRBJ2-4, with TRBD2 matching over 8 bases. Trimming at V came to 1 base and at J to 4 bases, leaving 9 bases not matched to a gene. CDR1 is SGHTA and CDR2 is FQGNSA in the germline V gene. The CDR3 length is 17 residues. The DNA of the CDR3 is TGTGCCAGCAGCTTAGGTTGGCGGGGGGCAGAGAAAAACATTCAGTACTTC. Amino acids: CASSLGWRGAEKNIQYF. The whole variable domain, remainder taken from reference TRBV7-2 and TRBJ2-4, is GAGVSQSPSNKVTEKGKDVELRCDPISGHTALYWYRQSLGQGLEFLIYFQGNSAPDKSGLPSDRFSAERTGGSVSTLTIQRTQQEDSAVYLCASSLGWRGAEKNIQYFGAGTRLSVL.

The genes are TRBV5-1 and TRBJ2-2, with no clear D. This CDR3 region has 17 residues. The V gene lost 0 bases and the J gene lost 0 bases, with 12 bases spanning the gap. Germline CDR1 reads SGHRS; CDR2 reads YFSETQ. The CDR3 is CASSLEVGVANTGELFF. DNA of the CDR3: TGCGCCAGCAGCTTGGAGGTGGGTGTAGCGAACACCGGGGAGCTGTTTTTT.

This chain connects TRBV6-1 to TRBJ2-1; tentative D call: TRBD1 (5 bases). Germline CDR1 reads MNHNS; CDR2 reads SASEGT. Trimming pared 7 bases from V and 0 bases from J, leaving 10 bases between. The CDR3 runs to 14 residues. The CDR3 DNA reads TGTGCCAGCAAGACAGACTCCTCCTACAATGAGCAGTTCTTC. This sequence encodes CASKTDSSYNEQFF.

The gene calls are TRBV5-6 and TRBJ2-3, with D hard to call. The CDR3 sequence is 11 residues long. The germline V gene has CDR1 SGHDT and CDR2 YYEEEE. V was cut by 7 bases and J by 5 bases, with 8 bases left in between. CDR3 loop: CASRYRDTQYF. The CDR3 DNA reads TGTGCCAGCCGCTATAGAGATACGCAGTATTTT.

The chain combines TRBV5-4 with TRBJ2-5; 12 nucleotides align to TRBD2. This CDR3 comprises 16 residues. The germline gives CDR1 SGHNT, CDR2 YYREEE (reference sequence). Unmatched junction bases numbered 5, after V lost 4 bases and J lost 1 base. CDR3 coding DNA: TGTGCCAGCAGCAACGGACTAGCGGGGTCCCAAGAGACCCAGTACTTC. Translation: CASSNGLAGSQETQYF.

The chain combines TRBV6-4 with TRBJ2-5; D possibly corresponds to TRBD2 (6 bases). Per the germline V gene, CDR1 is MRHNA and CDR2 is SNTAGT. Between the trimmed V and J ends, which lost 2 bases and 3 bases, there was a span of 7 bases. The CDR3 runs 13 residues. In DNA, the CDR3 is TGTGCCAGCAGTGACACGGGGGAAGAGACCCAGTACTTC. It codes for CASSDTGEETQYF.

CDR3 region: CASRGPLKNTEAFF. CDR3 DNA sequence: TGCGCCAGCCGGGGGCCACTTAAGAACACTGAAGCTTTCTTT. The V and J genes are TRBV4-1 and TRBJ1-1, with D possibly TRBD1 on 6 matching bases. CDR3 size: 14 residues. Deletions cut 8 bases from V and 1 base from J, with 14 bases between. Per the germline V gene, CDR1 is MGHRA and CDR2 is YSYEKL.

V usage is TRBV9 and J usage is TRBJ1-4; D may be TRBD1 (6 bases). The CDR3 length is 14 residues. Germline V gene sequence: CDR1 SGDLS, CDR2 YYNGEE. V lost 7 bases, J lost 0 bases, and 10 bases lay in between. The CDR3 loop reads CASGRGTTNEKLFF. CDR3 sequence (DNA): TGTGCCAGCGGGAGGGGGACAACTAATGAAAAACTGTTTTTT.

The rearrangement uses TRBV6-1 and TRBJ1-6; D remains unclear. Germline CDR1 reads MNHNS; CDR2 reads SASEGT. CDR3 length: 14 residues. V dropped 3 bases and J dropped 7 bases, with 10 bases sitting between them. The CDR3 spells CASSDSPLNSPLHF. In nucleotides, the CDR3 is TGTGCCAGCAGTGATAGTCCACTAAATTCACCCCTCCACTTT.

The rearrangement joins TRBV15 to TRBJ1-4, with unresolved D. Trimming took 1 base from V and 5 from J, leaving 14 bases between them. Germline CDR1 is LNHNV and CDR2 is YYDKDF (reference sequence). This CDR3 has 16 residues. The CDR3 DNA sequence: TGTGCCACCAGCAGAGGTACGGGGTCGGGAAATGAAAAACTGTTTTTT. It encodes CATSRGTGSGNEKLFF. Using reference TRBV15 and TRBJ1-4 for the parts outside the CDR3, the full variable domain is DAMVIQNPRYQVTQFGKPVTLSCSQTLNHNVMYWYQQKSSQAPKLLFHYYDKDFNNEADTPDNFQSRRPNTSFCFLDIRSPGLGDTAMYLCATSRGTGSGNEKLFFGSGTQLSVL.

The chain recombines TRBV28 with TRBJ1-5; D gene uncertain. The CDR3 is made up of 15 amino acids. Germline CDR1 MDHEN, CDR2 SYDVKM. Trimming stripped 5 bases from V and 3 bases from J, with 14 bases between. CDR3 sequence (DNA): TGTGCCAGCAGTGGACTGCCGCGGGACAATCAGCCCCAGCATTTT. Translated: CASSGLPRDNQPQHF.

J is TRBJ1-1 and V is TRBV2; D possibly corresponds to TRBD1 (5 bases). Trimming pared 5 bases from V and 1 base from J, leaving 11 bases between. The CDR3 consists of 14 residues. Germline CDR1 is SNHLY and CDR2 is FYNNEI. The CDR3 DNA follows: TGTGCCAGCAGTAGGGACGGGGGGAACACTGAAGCTTTCTTT. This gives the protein CASSRDGGNTEAFF.